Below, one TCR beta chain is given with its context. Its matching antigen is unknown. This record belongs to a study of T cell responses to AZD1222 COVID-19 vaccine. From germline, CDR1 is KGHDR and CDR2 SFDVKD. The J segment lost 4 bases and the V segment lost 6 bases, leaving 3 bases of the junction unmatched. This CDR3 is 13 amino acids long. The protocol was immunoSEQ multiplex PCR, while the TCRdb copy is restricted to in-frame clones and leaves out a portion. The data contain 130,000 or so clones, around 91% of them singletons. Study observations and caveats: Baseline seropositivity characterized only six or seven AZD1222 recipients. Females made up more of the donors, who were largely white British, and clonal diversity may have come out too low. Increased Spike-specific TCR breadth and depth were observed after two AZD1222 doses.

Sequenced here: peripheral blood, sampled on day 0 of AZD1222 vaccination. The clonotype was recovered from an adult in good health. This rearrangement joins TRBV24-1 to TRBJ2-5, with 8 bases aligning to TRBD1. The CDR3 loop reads CATSTQGVETQYF. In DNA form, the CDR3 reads TGTGCCACCAGTACACAGGGGGTAGAGACCCAGTACTTC.